Listed below are T cell receptor beta chains from one sample, sequenced in a study of T cells in Graves' hyperthyroidism and ophthalmopathy. TCRdb independently ran MiXCR on the multiplex PCR reads; one entry per CDR3 protein. The data contain about 260,000 distinct CDR3 sequences, around 15% of them singletons. The sequenced sample was blood. These receptors were collected from a woman under 30 with Graves' ophthalmopathy. CDR3s include the opening cysteine and the closing phenylalanine or tryptophan. A D gene is named only where the DNA matches it firmly. Only part of the rows carry a size: once, few, many, or a class if the clone is expanded.

j_call	cdr3_length	v_call	d_call	clone_size	cdr3_aa	cdr3_nt
TRBJ2-7	16	TRBV27	TRBD1	many	CASSWRAGTGVNEQYF	TGTGCCAGCAGCTGGAGAGCCGGGACAGGAGTCAACGAGCAGTACTTC
TRBJ2-1	17	TRBV4-2	-	many	CASSQSRAEYSYNEQFF	TGTGCCAGCAGCCAAAGTAGAGCGGAGTACTCCTACAATGAGCAGTTCTTC
TRBJ2-1	14	TRBV12-3/TRBV12-4	-	many	CASSNVHRAHEQFF	TGTGCCAGCAGTAATGTTCACAGGGCCCATGAGCAGTTCTTC
TRBJ2-3	15	TRBV6-1	TRBD2	many	CASRKTSGSTDTQYF	TGTGCCAGCAGGAAGACTAGCGGTAGCACAGATACGCAGTATTTT
TRBJ2-1	14	TRBV12-3/TRBV12-4	-	many	CASSLAPSRNEQFF	TGTGCCAGCAGTTTAGCGCCCTCTAGGAATGAGCAGTTCTTC
TRBJ2-3	13	TRBV6-2/TRBV6-3	TRBD1	many	CASKQGATDTQYF	TGTGCCAGCAAACAGGGGGCCACAGATACGCAGTATTTT
TRBJ1-5	15	TRBV5-1	TRBD1	many	CASSLGGTGNQPQHF	TGCGCCAGCAGCTTGGGTGGGACAGGGAATCAGCCCCAGCATTTT
TRBJ2-5	17	TRBV6-2/TRBV6-3	TRBD1	many	CASSYRTPGQGKETQYF	TGTGCCAGCAGTTATCGGACCCCGGGACAGGGAAAAGAGACCCAGTACTTC
TRBJ2-7	16	TRBV7-2	TRBD2	-	CASSLESGGARKEQYF	TGTGCCAGCAGCTTAGAGAGCGGGGGGGCCAGAAAAGAGCAGTACTTC
TRBJ1-5	15	TRBV6-1	TRBD1	-	CASRAGTGVVQPQHF	TGTGCCAGCAGAGCCGGGACAGGGGTGGTACAGCCCCAGCATTTT
TRBJ2-3	15	TRBV6-1	-	many	CASSSISTTADTQYF	TGTGCCAGCAGTTCTATATCCACTACCGCAGATACGCAGTATTTT
TRBJ2-7	16	TRBV6-2/TRBV6-3	-	many	CASSYSRRGPYYEQYF	TGTGCCAGCAGTTACTCGAGGCGAGGCCCCTACTACGAGCAGTACTTC
TRBJ2-7	14	TRBV9	TRBD1	few	CASSVGDRVYEQYF	TGTGCCAGCAGCGTCGGGGACAGAGTCTACGAGCAGTACTTC
TRBJ1-5	13	TRBV30	-	many	CAWSETGNQPQHF	TGTGCCTGGAGCGAAACAGGGAATCAGCCCCAGCATTTT
TRBJ2-7	18	TRBV28	-	many	CASSLRDLRTISSYEQYF	TGTGCCAGCAGTTTGAGGGACCTCAGGACCATATCCTCCTACGAGCAGTACTTC
TRBJ2-1	13	TRBV7-9	-	many	CASSLRLPGGQFF	TGTGCCAGCAGCTTAAGACTCCCTGGTGGGCAGTTCTTC
TRBJ1-1	13	TRBV9	-	-	CSSSVGGNTEAFF	TGTTCCAGCAGCGTGGGCGGGAACACTGAAGCTTTCTTT
TRBJ2-6	15	TRBV6-5	-	many	CASSYDNSGANVLTF	TGTGCCAGCAGTTATGACAACTCTGGGGCCAACGTCCTGACTTTC
TRBJ2-2	18	TRBV3-1	TRBD2	many	CASSQPGLAGLYTGELFF	TGTGCCAGCAGCCAACCGGGACTAGCGGGCCTTTACACCGGGGAGCTGTTTTTT
TRBJ2-7	12	TRBV3-1	-	many	CASSPRNYEQYF	TGTGCCAGCAGCCCCCGCAACTACGAGCAGTACTTC
TRBJ2-2	17	TRBV27	TRBD1	many	CASSFSTNRGLAGELFF	TGTGCCAGCAGTTTTAGTACCAACAGGGGGCTTGCCGGGGAGCTGTTTTTT
TRBJ1-2	12	TRBV30	-	many	CAWSGRFYGYTF	TGTGCCTGGAGTGGACGGTTCTATGGCTACACCTTC
TRBJ1-1	12	TRBV28	-	many	CASSTGAVEAFF	TGTGCCAGCAGTACCGGGGCTGTTGAAGCTTTCTTT
TRBJ2-7	15	TRBV6-2/TRBV6-3	TRBD2	-	CASSQGLAGANEQYF	TGTGCCAGCAGCCAAGGACTAGCGGGAGCAAACGAGCAGTACTTC
TRBJ2-1	15	TRBV7-9	-	-	CASSLVSGQFDEQFF	TGTGCCAGCAGCTTAGTTTCGGGACAATTTGATGAGCAGTTCTTC
TRBJ1-1	12	TRBV3-1	-	-	CASSRQKTEAFF	TGTGCCAGCAGCCGACAGAAGACTGAAGCTTTCTTT
TRBJ1-1	14	TRBV20-1	TRBD1	many	CSASTYRGGTEAFF	TGCAGTGCTTCGACCTACAGGGGCGGCACTGAAGCTTTCTTT
TRBJ1-2	15	TRBV19	-	many	CASSIVGGPNYGYTF	TGTGCCAGTAGTATAGTCGGCGGACCTAACTATGGCTACACCTTC
TRBJ2-3	15	TRBV7-2	TRBD2	many	CASSFSGSSADTQYF	TGTGCCAGCAGCTTTAGCGGGAGTAGCGCAGATACGCAGTATTTT
TRBJ2-1	11	TRBV28	-	many	CASSGREWQFF	TGTGCCAGCAGCGGCAGGGAGTGGCAGTTCTTC
TRBJ2-5	13	TRBV12-3/TRBV12-4	-	many	CASSSSVRETQYF	TGTGCCAGCAGTTCTAGCGTTAGGGAGACCCAGTACTTC
TRBJ2-1	15	TRBV6-5	-	many	CASSYGTEFLGEQFF	TGTGCCAGCAGTTACGGGACCGAATTCTTGGGTGAGCAGTTCTTC
TRBJ1-3	14	TRBV20-1	-	many	CSAGGRNSGNTIYF	TGCAGTGCAGGGGGACGGAACTCTGGAAACACCATATATTTT
TRBJ1-1	15	TRBV18	-	many	CASSPGTERSTEAFF	TGTGCCAGCTCACCAGGGACGGAGAGATCCACTGAAGCTTTCTTT
TRBJ2-2	15	TRBV7-9	TRBD2	-	CASSLGGRGAGELFF	TGTGCCAGCAGCTTAGGCGGGAGAGGGGCCGGGGAGCTGTTTTTT
TRBJ2-3	16	TRBV5-8	TRBD2	many	CASSLFRRGGTDTQYF	TGTGCCAGCAGCTTGTTTCGGCGGGGGGGCACAGATACGCAGTATTTT
TRBJ1-1	14	TRBV9	-	many	CASSPEGRPREAFF	TGTGCCAGCAGCCCCGAGGGTAGGCCGCGTGAAGCTTTCTTT
TRBJ2-1	20	TRBV3-1	TRBD2	many	CASSQSDSGNHLSSYNEQFF	TGTGCCAGCAGCCAATCGGATAGCGGGAACCACCTGAGCTCCTACAATGAGCAGTTCTTC
TRBJ2-2	12	TRBV29-1	-	many	CSVETWAGELFF	TGCAGCGTTGAAACGTGGGCCGGGGAGCTGTTTTTT
TRBJ2-7	14	TRBV9	TRBD1	many	CASSPRGQFHEQYF	TGTGCCAGCAGCCCCAGGGGGCAATTCCACGAGCAGTACTTC
TRBJ1-1	10	TRBV18	-	-	CASSRGKAFF	TGTGCCAGCTCACGCGGTAAGGCTTTCTTT
TRBJ1-2	13	TRBV5-4	-	few	CASSLETGYGYTF	TGTGCCAGCAGCTTGGAGACAGGCTATGGCTACACCTTC
TRBJ2-5	15	TRBV5-8	TRBD1	many	CASSFGTGVQETQYF	TGTGCCAGCAGCTTCGGGACAGGGGTTCAAGAGACCCAGTACTTC
TRBJ1-5	13	TRBV12-3/TRBV12-4	-	many	CASTTEPYQPQHF	TGTGCCAGCACCACCGAACCCTATCAGCCCCAGCATTTT
TRBJ2-5	20	TRBV20-1	TRBD2	many	CSARDIHREASGRGKETQYF	TGCAGTGCTAGAGATATCCACCGGGAGGCTAGCGGGAGGGGAAAAGAGACCCAGTACTTC
TRBJ2-7	14	TRBV30	-	many	CAWRHSSHSYEQYF	TGTGCCTGGAGACACTCCAGCCACTCCTACGAGCAGTACTTC
TRBJ1-3	11	TRBV20-1	-	many	CSASGGNTIYF	TGCAGTGCTAGTGGTGGAAACACCATATATTTT
TRBJ2-1	16	TRBV5-1	-	many	CASSLSRPGSYNEQFF	TGCGCCAGCAGCTTATCGCGACCCGGCTCCTACAATGAGCAGTTCTTC
TRBJ2-7	16	TRBV5-1	TRBD2	many	CASSLRPGGSSYEQYF	TGCGCCAGCAGCTTAAGGCCGGGCGGGAGCTCCTACGAGCAGTACTTC
TRBJ2-7	14	TRBV28	-	many	CASSFYGATYEQYF	TGTGCCAGCAGTTTCTACGGGGCAACTTACGAGCAGTACTTC
TRBJ2-5	16	TRBV6-6	-	many	CASSYSKVGDQETQYF	TGTGCCAGCAGTTACTCGAAGGTGGGCGACCAAGAGACCCAGTACTTC
TRBJ1-1	13	TRBV9	-	many	CASSAGVTTEAFF	TGTGCCAGCAGCGCAGGGGTAACCACTGAAGCTTTCTTT